The 32 T cell receptor beta chains reported below all come from one sample, sequenced in a study of T cell changes during pregnancy in multiple sclerosis. Sequencing used immunoSEQ multiplex PCR; TCRdb keeps in-frame clones, though not all of them. The data show under 110,000 clones, roughly nine tenths seen once. The sample here was peripheral blood, taken before pregnancy. All receptors come from a female donor with multiple sclerosis, enrolled in a pregnancy study.

This sequence joins TRBV4-3 and TRBJ2-5, with TRBD2 matching over 8 bases. With V trimmed by 3 bases and J by 5 bases, 8 bases remained unmatched. This CDR3 region has 15 residues. CDR1 is LGHNA and CDR2 is YSLEER in the germline V gene. In DNA form, the CDR3 reads TGCGCCAGCAGCCACGAACGGGGGGGGGTTGAGACCCAGTACTTC. It codes for CASSHERGGVETQYF.

The V and J genes are TRBV2 and TRBJ1-6; tentatively, D is TRBD1 (6 bases). The V and J ends lost 8 bases and 7 bases respectively, with 12 bases between them. Germline CDR1 and CDR2: SNHLY and FYNNEI. This CDR3 spans 13 amino acids. The CDR3 loop is CASSIQGNSPLHF. The CDR3 coding sequence is TGTGCCAGCTCAATACAGGGAAATTCACCCCTCCACTTT. Full variable domain (remainder filled in from reference TRBV2 and TRBJ1-6): EPEVTQTPSHQVTQMGQEVILRCVPISNHLYFYWYRQILGQKVEFLVSFYNNEISEKSEIFDDQFSVERPDGSNFTLKIRSTKLEDSAMYFCASSIQGNSPLHFGNGTRLTVT.

This chain links TRBV14 with TRBJ2-7, with TRBD1 matching 7 bases. The J segment lost 1 base and the V segment lost 8 bases, leaving 8 bases of the junction unmatched. This CDR3 is built from 14 residues. Germline values: CDR1 SGHDN, CDR2 FVKESK. The CDR3 loop is CASRRQGRSYEQYF. The CDR3 DNA reads as TGTGCCAGCCGGAGACAGGGAAGGTCCTACGAGCAGTACTTC.

This chain uses TRBV11-2 with TRBJ2-1; no clear D. Germline assignment: CDR1 SGHAT and CDR2 FQNNGV. Trimming took 4 bases from V and 8 from J, leaving 6 bases between them. This CDR3 has 11 amino acids. The CDR3 region is CASSYYHEQFF. For the CDR3, the DNA is TGTGCCAGCAGCTATTATCATGAGCAGTTCTTC.

The chain recombines TRBV5-1 with TRBJ2-7; 11 bases are shared with TRBD2. Germline CDR1 reads SGHRS; CDR2 reads YFSETQ. V lost 0 bases, J lost 3 bases, and 2 bases stayed unmatched. The CDR3 totals 15 residues. The CDR3 DNA sequence: TGCGCCAGCAGCTTGGATACTAGCGGGAGCTACGAGCAGTACTTC. This encodes CASSLDTSGSYEQYF.

The rearrangement links TRBV9 to TRBJ2-3, with D possibly TRBD1 on 6 matching bases. Trimming stripped 3 bases from V and 1 base from J, with 6 bases between. There are 13 residues in the CDR3. Germline V lookup: CDR1 SGDLS, CDR2 YYNGEE. CDR3 protein: CASSDRGTDTQYF. The CDR3 nucleotides read TGTGCCAGCAGCGACAGGGGCACAGATACGCAGTATTTT.

This chain's CDR3 is CATRGEATDTQYF. DNA of the CDR3: TGTGCCACCAGGGGGGAGGCCACAGATACGCAGTATTTT. This sequence joins TRBV15 and TRBJ2-3, with D possibly being TRBD2 (6 bases). Germline-derived CDR1 and CDR2 are LNHNV and YYDKDF (reference sequence). This CDR3 region has 13 residues. V was cut by 6 bases and J by 2 bases, with 9 bases left in between.

This chain uses TRBV4-1 with TRBJ1-2, with no clear D. This CDR3 is 14 amino acids long. Trimming removed 3 bases from V and 3 bases from J, with 11 bases in between. Germline CDR1 MGHRA, CDR2 YSYEKL. Written as DNA, the CDR3 is TGCGCCAGCAGCCAGGAGATCGGCGACTATGGCTACACCTTC. This sequence encodes CASSQEIGDYGYTF.

The chain recombines TRBV5-1 with TRBJ2-1; TRBD2 matches 8 bases. The V segment lost 3 bases and the J segment 3 bases; nucleotides outside the gene matches: 8. Germline V gene sequence: CDR1 SGHRS, CDR2 YFSETQ. This CDR3 is built from 16 residues. The CDR3 protein is CASSSSGGEDYNEQFF. The CDR3 DNA reads as TGCGCCAGCAGCTCTTCGGGAGGGGAGGACTACAATGAGCAGTTCTTC.

The J gene is TRBJ2-1, the V gene TRBV14, with D unresolved. The CDR3 totals 14 residues. CDR1 is SGHDN and CDR2 is FVKESK in the germline V gene. The germline V and J ends were trimmed by 1 base and 6 bases, with 10 bases remaining between them. The CDR3 loop is CASSQVAVVNEQFF. In nucleotides, the CDR3 is TGTGCCAGCAGCCAAGTAGCAGTGGTCAATGAGCAGTTCTTC.

This clone was observed a few times. V gene TRBV14 combines with J gene TRBJ1-6; D unclear. From germline, CDR1 is SGHDN and CDR2 FVKESK. V was pared by 1 base and J by 1 base, with 11 bases between. This CDR3 is 17 amino acids long. CDR3 nucleotides: TGTGCCAGCAGCCAAGTTGGAGGTGGGTCCTATAATTCACCCCTCCACTTT. Translation: CASSQVGGGSYNSPLHF.

The chain couples TRBV6-5 to TRBJ2-7; D is unclear. Germline loops: CDR1 MNHEY, CDR2 SVGAGI. V gave up 5 bases and J gave up 9 bases, with 11 bases separating them. The CDR3 is 11 residues long. In DNA form, the CDR3 reads TGTGCCAGCAGTGAAACGGCAGGGCAGTACTTC. It yields the protein CASSETAGQYF.

The J gene is TRBJ2-7, the V gene TRBV19, with 11 nucleotides matching TRBD1. CDR3 size: 16 residues. The ends lost 1 base at V and 4 bases at J; junction bases unmatched: 6. Germline CDR1 is LNHDA and CDR2 is SQIVND (reference sequence). DNA for the CDR3: TGTGCCAGTAGTATAGGTAGTGGGACAGGGGGATACGAGCAGTACTTC. Translated, it gives CASSIGSGTGGYEQYF.

V usage is TRBV28 and J usage is TRBJ1-1; D unresolved. This CDR3 is built from 11 residues. V dropped 7 bases and J dropped 3 bases, with 6 bases sitting between them. Germline lookup yields CDR1 MDHEN and CDR2 SYDVKM. As DNA, the CDR3 is TGTGCCAGCACTAGATACACTGAAGCTTTCTTT. This gives the protein CASTRYTEAFF.

The chain uses TRBV20-1 and TRBJ1-1, with TRBD1 as a possible D gene (6 bases). Germline CDR1 and CDR2: DFQATT and SNEGSKA (reference sequence). This CDR3 is built from 11 residues. Trimming left V 3 bases short and J 6 bases short, with 8 bases between. CDR3 amino acids: CSARSGAEAFF. The CDR3 coding sequence is TGCAGTGCTAGGTCAGGGGCTGAAGCTTTCTTT.

As DNA, the CDR3 is TGTGCCAGCAGCCGGGAGGGGGCTACGAGGCATGGCTACACCTTC. Translating gives CASSREGATRHGYTF. The chain couples TRBV9 to TRBJ1-2; 7 bases map to TRBD1. V gave up 4 bases and J gave up 6 bases; unmatched junction bases: 12. The length of the CDR3 is 15 residues. CDR1 is SGDLS and CDR2 is YYNGEE in the germline V gene.

The V and J genes are TRBV18 and TRBJ2-1; a weak D match, TRBD1 (6 bases). The germline gives CDR1 KGHSH, CDR2 LQKENI. This CDR3 contains 17 residues. Trimming cost V 3 bases and J 4 bases, with 19 bases left between them. The CDR3 is CASSPTRQVRGYNEQFF. As DNA, the CDR3 is TGTGCCAGCTCACCTACCAGACAGGTAAGGGGTTACAATGAGCAGTTCTTC.

The V call is TRBV28, the J call TRBJ2-7, with 7 bases that match TRBD2. With 6 bases clipped from V and 1 base from J, the junction kept 9 bases outside the gene matches. Germline CDR1 MDHEN, CDR2 SYDVKM. This CDR3 contains 15 residues. The CDR3 protein is CASSRWAGVSYEQYF. The DNA of the CDR3 is TGTGCCAGCAGCCGCTGGGCGGGGGTTTCCTACGAGCAGTACTTC.

The rearrangement links TRBV28 to TRBJ1-4; D is perhaps TRBD1 (5 bases). This CDR3 contains 16 residues. The V and J ends lost 7 bases and 0 bases respectively, with 15 bases between them. CDR1 is MDHEN and CDR2 is SYDVKM in the germline V gene. CDR3 coding DNA: TGTGCCAGCACCAAGGGACTAGTCGCAACTAATGAAAAACTGTTTTTT. Amino acids: CASTKGLVATNEKLFF.

The chain employs TRBV5-1 and TRBJ2-1; TRBD2 agrees at 11 bases. J gave up 7 bases and V 4 bases, and 13 bases lay outside the gene matches. CDR3 length equals 17 residues. Germline V gene data show CDR1 as SGHRS and CDR2 as YFSETQ. CDR3 in amino acids: CASSNSGRANMINEQFF. In nucleotides, the CDR3 is TGCGCCAGCAGCAATAGCGGGAGGGCCAATATGATTAATGAGCAGTTCTTC.

The chain has TRBV13 and TRBJ2-5; 10 bases match TRBD1. The end of the DNA aligns better with TRBJ2-7, so the J call may be wrong. There are 15 residues in the CDR3. Germline CDR1 reads PRHDT; CDR2 reads FYEKMQ (reference sequence). The CDR3 DNA follows: TGTGCCAGCAGCTTACGTGGGACAGGGGCATACGAGCAGTACTTC. Translation gives CASSLRGTGAYEQYF.

DNA for the CDR3: TGTGCCAGCAGCTTGGAGGAGCGGGGGGTCTACGAGCAGTACTTC. This translates into CASSLEERGVYEQYF. The J gene is TRBJ2-7, the V gene TRBV5-8; 9 bases match TRBD2. Germline loops: CDR1 SGHTS, CDR2 YDEGEE. Trimming cost V 0 bases and J 3 bases; bases outside gene matches: 4. The CDR3 covers 15 residues.

The V call is TRBV19, the J call TRBJ2-2; D perhaps matches TRBD1 (5 bases). The CDR3 extends over 14 amino acids. Germline CDR1 and CDR2: LNHDA and SQIVND (reference sequence). The ends were cut back, 2 bases at V and 1 base at J, with 5 bases in the middle. The CDR3 here is CASSIRGNTGELFF. CDR3 coding DNA: TGTGCCAGTAGTATAAGGGGGAACACCGGGGAGCTGTTTTTT.

This chain uses TRBV5-8 with TRBJ2-5; 7 bases match TRBD1. The CDR3 spans 14 residues. CDR1 is SGHTS, CDR2 YDEGEE, per germline. The V segment lost 4 bases and the J segment 2 bases; nucleotides outside the gene matches: 5. The CDR3 is CASSPGQTQETQYF. As DNA, the CDR3 is TGTGCCAGCAGCCCGGGACAGACTCAAGAGACCCAGTACTTC.

J is TRBJ2-7 and V is TRBV7-2, with a possible D match to TRBD2 (6 bases). Germline values: CDR1 SGHTA, CDR2 FQGNSA. There are 14 residues in the CDR3. Trimming cost V 4 bases and J 0 bases, with 10 bases left between them. Written as DNA, the CDR3 is TGTGCCAGCAGCTGGGGGGTTAGCTCCTACGAGCAGTACTTC. Translation: CASSWGVSSYEQYF.

The chain employs TRBV29-1 and TRBJ2-5, with a tentative D call TRBD2 (7 bases). Germline V gene lookup returns CDR1 SQVTM and CDR2 ANQGSEA. CDR3 length: 14 residues. The V gene lost 3 bases and the J gene lost 4 bases, with 15 bases spanning the gap. The CDR3 region is CSVDTGGRIETQYF. Here the CDR3 DNA reads TGCAGCGTTGATACGGGGGGCCGGATAGAGACCCAGTACTTC.

This clone was observed a few times. This chain joins TRBV9 and TRBJ2-2; a weak D match, TRBD2 (5 bases). Trimming stripped 0 bases from V and 5 bases from J, with 11 bases between. The CDR3 is 15 residues long. In germline, CDR1 is SGDLS, CDR2 YYNGEE. The CDR3 DNA is TGTGCCAGCAGCGTAGATCTAGCTCGGACCGGGGAGCTGTTTTTT. The encoded protein is CASSVDLARTGELFF.

CDR3 nucleotide sequence: TGTGCCAGCAGCCAAGACTACTTCTCCTACGAGCAGTACTTC. It specifies CASSQDYFSYEQYF. The rearrangement links TRBV14 to TRBJ2-7, with D hard to call. V lost 0 bases and J lost 0, with 6 bases in between. CDR3 length: 14 residues. The germline V gene encodes CDR1 SGHDN and CDR2 FVKESK.

This chain joins TRBV5-5 and TRBJ1-6; no firm D call. This CDR3 is 14 amino acids long. Germline assignment: CDR1 SGHKS and CDR2 YYEKEE (reference sequence). The V and J ends lost 5 bases and 3 bases respectively, with 9 bases between them. The CDR3: CASRTQIYNSPLHF. CDR3 nucleotides: TGTGCCAGCAGGACTCAGATCTATAATTCACCCCTCCACTTT.

V is TRBV6-1 and J is TRBJ1-4; maybe TRBD1 (5 bases). The V and J ends lost 8 bases and 7 bases respectively, with 17 bases between them. The CDR3 covers 14 residues. Germline loops: CDR1 MNHNS, CDR2 SASEGT. Written as DNA, the CDR3 is TGTGCCAGCCTTCCTCTGGAGGGACCTGAAAAACTGTTTTTT. Its protein is CASLPLEGPEKLFF.

The chain uses TRBV19 and TRBJ1-1, with D tentatively TRBD1 (5 bases). Between the trimmed V and J ends, which lost 1 base and 0 bases, there was a span of 15 bases. The CDR3 contains 17 residues. Germline-derived CDR1 and CDR2 are LNHDA and SQIVND (reference sequence). As DNA, the CDR3 is TGTGCCAGTAGTATAGGTTGGGGGAGGACTATGAACACTGAAGCTTTCTTT. Translated: CASSIGWGRTMNTEAFF. Supplemented by reference TRBV19 and TRBJ1-1, the full variable domain reads DGGITQSPKYLFRKEGQNVTLSCEQNLNHDAMYWYRQDPGQGLRLIYYSQIVNDFQKGDIAEGYSVSREKKESFPLTVTSAQKNPTAFYLCASSIGWGRTMNTEAFFGQGTRLTVV.

This clone was picked up a small number of times. The chain recombines TRBV20-1 with TRBJ2-5, with D hard to call. Germline V gene data show CDR1 as DFQATT and CDR2 as SNEGSKA (reference sequence). The CDR3 extends over 11 amino acids. The germline V and J ends were trimmed by 6 bases and 4 bases, with 9 bases remaining between them. The CDR3 sequence is CSANDLETQYF. For the CDR3, the DNA is TGCAGTGCCAACGACTTAGAGACCCAGTACTTC.